Listed here are 27 T cell receptor beta chains from one sample, sequenced in a study of preoperative IRX-2 immunotherapy in early breast cancer. The treatment here: preoperative locoregional IRX-2 cytokine immunotherapy. The assay was immunoSEQ multiplex PCR, and TCRdb's table has in-frame clones only and misses some. The sample includes 75,000 to 100,000 clones, 86% of them seen just once. The source material was tumor tissue, sampled after IRX-2 immunotherapy. The receptors shown here come from a human donor with breast cancer.

J is TRBJ1-3 and V is TRBV29-1; 7 positions agree with TRBD1. The length of the CDR3 is 14 residues. CDR1 and CDR2 (germline): SQVTM, ANQGSEA. The ends lost 7 bases at V and 3 bases at J; junction bases unmatched: 9. The CDR3 DNA is TGCAGCGCCCACACAGGGGCGGGTGGAAACACCATATATTTT. It is translated as CSAHTGAGGNTIYF.

J is TRBJ1-3 and V is TRBV6-8; D may be TRBD1 (5 bases). CDR3 length equals 15 residues. Germline V lookup: CDR1 MNHGY, CDR2 SAAAGT. V was trimmed by 5 bases and J by 5 bases, leaving 16 bases between them. CDR3 nucleotides: TGTGCCAGCAGTCCCGGGACCGATTACAGAAACACCATATATTTT. It encodes CASSPGTDYRNTIYF.

The chain couples TRBV12-5 to TRBJ2-2; 7 bases fit TRBD2. CDR1 and CDR2 (germline): LGHNT, FRNRAP. V shed 4 bases and J 1 base; nucleotides not matched to a gene: 6. The CDR3 loop spans 16 amino acids. CDR3 amino acids: CASGSGLGKNTGELFF. The CDR3 DNA follows: TGTGCTAGTGGTTCAGGACTAGGGAAGAACACCGGGGAGCTGTTTTTT.

This sequence joins TRBV19 and TRBJ1-1; 7 nucleotides line up with TRBD1. Germline values: CDR1 LNHDA, CDR2 SQIVND (reference sequence). The J segment lost 0 bases and the V segment lost 4 bases, leaving 17 bases of the junction unmatched. This CDR3 spans 19 amino acids. The CDR3 DNA reads as TGTGCCAGTAGTACGGGACAGAGAATACCTTCACTCATGAACACTGAAGCTTTCTTT. Its translation: CASSTGQRIPSLMNTEAFF.

The rearrangement joins TRBV6-8 to TRBJ1-5; tentative D call: TRBD1 (5 bases). From germline, CDR1 is MNHGY and CDR2 SAAAGT. There are 16 residues in the CDR3. V was cut by 6 bases and J by 2 bases, with 17 bases left in between. The CDR3 coding sequence is TGTGCCAGCAGGCCAGGGTCCGGGGGGGGCAATCAGCCCCAGCATTTT. Translating it yields CASRPGSGGGNQPQHF.

CDR3 nucleotide sequence: TGTGCCAGCAGCTTAGGGGACCGCTCCTACGAGCAGTACTTC. Its protein product is CASSLGDRSYEQYF. The V gene is TRBV7-1, the J gene TRBJ2-7, with D perhaps being TRBD1 or TRBD2 (5 bases each). TRBV7-1 is treated as an ORF (open reading frame) with a function not yet certain. The V end was cut by 4 bases, the J end by 0 bases, with 10 bases between. The CDR3 sequence is 14 residues long.

The rearrangement links TRBV11-3 to TRBJ1-6; tentatively, D is TRBD1 (6 bases). The germline V and J ends were trimmed by 3 bases and 5 bases, with 20 bases remaining between them. CDR1 and CDR2 from the germline V gene are SGHNT and YENEEA. This CDR3 comprises 18 residues. DNA for the CDR3: TGTGCCAGCAGCTTTAACCGGGCCGTCAGGGGAAATAATTCACCCCTCCACTTT. Protein sequence: CASSFNRAVRGNNSPLHF.

The CDR3 loop reads CASSPTTGGSYNEQFF. CDR3 bases: TGTGCCAGCTCACCAACCACAGGGGGCTCCTACAATGAGCAGTTCTTC. The chain uses TRBV18 and TRBJ2-1, with 8 bases identical to TRBD1. Germline V lookup: CDR1 KGHSH, CDR2 LQKENI. This CDR3 has 16 amino acids. The V and J ends lost 2 bases and 0 bases, in that order; junction bases with no gene match: 3. The full variable domain, rest sourced from reference TRBV18 and TRBJ2-1, is NAGVMQNPRHLVRRRGQEARLRCSPMKGHSHVYWYRQLPEEGLKFMVYLQKENIIDESGMPKERFSAEFPKEGPSILRIQQVVRGDSAAYFCASSPTTGGSYNEQFFGPGTRLTVL.

This clone has just a few counts. V usage is TRBV18 and J usage is TRBJ2-7; D is perhaps TRBD1 (6 bases). Per germline, CDR1 KGHSH and CDR2 LQKENI. Trimming left V 1 base short and J 3 bases short, with 13 bases between. There are 15 residues in the CDR3. The CDR3 spells CASSPLDRHNYEQYF. The CDR3 DNA reads TGTGCCAGCTCACCACTCGACAGGCACAACTACGAGCAGTACTTC.

This clone turned up a few times. The chain has TRBV11-3 and TRBJ2-1; the D is unclear. V was pared by 3 bases and J by 10 bases, with 22 bases between. This CDR3 contains 16 residues. Germline V CDR1 and CDR2: SGHNT, YENEEA. The CDR3, as DNA: TGTGCCAGCAGCTTGGAAGTTAGGATCCGCAATGCCGAGCAGTTCTTC. The encoded protein is CASSLEVRIRNAEQFF.

The chain recombines TRBV19 with TRBJ1-6; D unresolved. V was shortened by 5 bases and J by 4 bases, with 6 bases between the two germline ends. Germline values: CDR1 LNHDA, CDR2 SQIVND (reference sequence). CDR3 length equals 13 residues. This CDR3 reads CASSWQYNSPLHF. Here the CDR3 DNA reads TGTGCCAGTAGTTGGCAGTATAATTCACCCCTCCACTTT. Combining the CDR3 with reference TRBV19 and TRBJ1-6 gives the whole variable domain DGGITQSPKYLFRKEGQNVTLSCEQNLNHDAMYWYRQDPGQGLRLIYYSQIVNDFQKGDIAEGYSVSREKKESFPLTVTSAQKNPTAFYLCASSWQYNSPLHFGNGTRLTVT.

The V gene is TRBV12-1, the J gene TRBJ1-2. TRBV12-1 is an annotated pseudogene. There are 15 residues in the CDR3. The CDR3 loop reads CASSSEGQLPYGYTF. CDR3 DNA: TGTGCCAGCAGCTCCGAGGGGCAGCTCCCCTATGGCTACACCTTC.

The gene calls are TRBV5-1 and TRBJ1-4; possible D gene TRBD1, 5 bases. CDR1 SGHRS and CDR2 YFSETQ come from the germline V gene. This CDR3 is 15 amino acids long. Between the trimmed V and J ends, which lost 4 bases and 8 bases, there was a span of 18 bases. This CDR3 is CASSRSGGGSEKLFF. The CDR3 DNA is TGCGCCAGCAGCCGGTCGGGCGGGGGAAGCGAAAAACTGTTTTTT. The full variable domain, rest sourced from reference TRBV5-1 and TRBJ1-4, is KAGVTQTPRYLIKTRGQQVTLSCSPISGHRSVSWYQQTPGQGLQFLFEYFSETQRNKGNFPGRFSGRQFSNSRSEMNVSTLELGDSALYLCASSRSGGGSEKLFFGSGTQLSVL.

In the case of this clone: An ambiguous or unread base is present, and the residue it codes for is denoted X. V gene TRBV6-4 combines with J gene TRBJ2-7; D might be TRBD2 (6 bases). V gave up 5 bases and J gave up 7 bases, with 9 bases separating them. The CDR3 consists of 11 residues. In germline, CDR1 is MRHNA, CDR2 SNTAGT. CDR3 sequence (DNA): TGTGCCAGCAGTTTGGAGGGSGAGCAGTACTTC. Its protein product is CASSLEXEQYF. The CDR3 as a whole reads CASSLEGEQYF.

The chain is built from TRBV5-1 and TRBJ1-5; D ambiguous. Germline V gene sequence: CDR1 SGHRS, CDR2 YFSETQ. V lost 0 bases and J 0 bases, leaving 7 bases between the germline ends. This CDR3 has 15 amino acids. CDR3 coding DNA: TGCGCCAGCAGCTTGGCGGGTTATAGCAATCAGCCCCAGCATTTT. Translation: CASSLAGYSNQPQHF.

CDR3 sequence: CASSLVGTGGGELFF. CDR3 nucleotide sequence: TGTGCCAGCAGCTTAGTAGGGACAGGAGGCGGGGAGCTGTTTTTT. V gene TRBV11-3 combines with J gene TRBJ2-2; TRBD1 aligns across 8 bases. Trimming cost V 1 base and J 7 bases; bases outside gene matches: 5. The CDR3 runs to 15 residues. Germline V gives CDR1 SGHNT, CDR2 YENEEA.

A single count supports this clone. The chain couples TRBV19 to TRBJ2-1, with 9 bases matching TRBD1. CDR1 and CDR2 from the germline V gene are LNHDA and SQIVND (reference sequence). V shed 5 bases and J 6 bases; nucleotides not matched to a gene: 8. This CDR3 has 15 amino acids. As DNA, the CDR3 is TGTGCCAGTAGTTCCGGGACAGGGTTCTCCAATGAGCAGTTCTTC. Its translation: CASSSGTGFSNEQFF. The full variable domain, rest sourced from reference TRBV19 and TRBJ2-1, is DGGITQSPKYLFRKEGQNVTLSCEQNLNHDAMYWYRQDPGQGLRLIYYSQIVNDFQKGDIAEGYSVSREKKESFPLTVTSAQKNPTAFYLCASSSGTGFSNEQFFGPGTRLTVL.

The chain carries TRBV30 and TRBJ2-7; D is uncertain. The CDR3 totals 11 residues. Trimming pared 5 bases from V and 9 bases from J, leaving 14 bases between. Germline V lookup: CDR1 GTSNPN, CDR2 SVGIG (reference sequence). CDR3 nucleotide sequence: TGTGCCTGGGGAACCAGGTTAGGGCAGTACTTC. Translation gives CAWGTRLGQYF.

V gene TRBV12-5 combines with J gene TRBJ1-5, with no clear D. The length of the CDR3 is 17 residues. With 4 bases removed from V and 0 bases from J, the gap between germline ends came to 16 bases. Germline V gives CDR1 LGHNT, CDR2 FRNRAP. The CDR3 loop reads CASGSPSTTYSNQPQHF. CDR3 sequence (DNA): TGTGCTAGTGGTTCCCCCTCGACGACCTATAGCAATCAGCCCCAGCATTTT.

The V call is TRBV1, the J call TRBJ2-1; the D call TRBD2 from the table was never checked on the DNA. TRBV1 is a known pseudogene. The CDR3 extends over 17 amino acids. The CDR3 sequence is CTSSQLLGLAVYNEQFF. The CDR3 bases are TGCACCAGCAGCCAACTCCTGGGACTAGCGGTCTACAATGAGCAGTTCTTC.

The chain uses TRBV19 and TRBJ2-2, with 8 nucleotides matching TRBD1. CDR1 and CDR2 (germline): LNHDA, SQIVND (reference sequence). V gave up 1 base and J gave up 7 bases; unmatched junction bases: 5. The CDR3 consists of 15 residues. The CDR3 DNA reads as TGTGCCAGTAGTATAGGCAGGGGGCGCGTCGGGGAGCTGTTTTTT. Protein product: CASSIGRGRVGELFF.

CDR3 in amino acids: CATSRDYGSEQETQYF. In nucleotides, the CDR3 is TGTGCCACCAGCAGAGATTATGGGTCAGAACAAGAGACCCAGTACTTC. This chain links TRBV15 with TRBJ2-5; D gene uncertain. CDR1 is LNHNV and CDR2 is YYDKDF in the germline V gene (reference sequence). This CDR3 comprises 16 residues. Trimming pared 0 bases from V and 2 bases from J, leaving 13 bases between.

The rearrangement links TRBV28 to TRBJ2-1, with D possibly matching TRBD2 (5 bases). V dropped 5 bases and J dropped 0 bases, with 11 bases sitting between them. CDR3 length equals 15 residues. Germline V lookup: CDR1 MDHEN, CDR2 SYDVKM. The CDR3 spells CASSRRARSYNEQFF. The DNA for the CDR3 is TGTGCCAGCAGTAGGCGGGCCCGCTCCTACAATGAGCAGTTCTTC.

The rearrangement joins TRBV6-8 to TRBJ1-5; TRBD1 matches at 8 bases. Germline lookup yields CDR1 MNHGY and CDR2 SAAAGT. CDR3 length: 14 residues. The V gene end was trimmed by 5 bases and the J gene end by 3 bases; junction bases not matched to a gene: 3. The CDR3 bases are TGTGCCAGCAGTCCGGGACAGGTCAATCAGCCCCAGCATTTT. Protein product: CASSPGQVNQPQHF.

The rearrangement links TRBV5-1 to TRBJ2-5; no definite D call. The CDR3 is made up of 14 amino acids. Germline V gene data show CDR1 as SGHRS and CDR2 as YFSETQ. V lost 4 bases to trimming and J lost 1 base, with 11 bases between them. CDR3 DNA sequence: TGCGCCAGCAGCGTAACAGATTTCCAAGAGACCCAGTACTTC. Translating gives CASSVTDFQETQYF.

This clone turned up a few times. The chain employs TRBV29-1 and TRBJ1-2; D remains unclear. Between the trimmed V and J ends, which lost 4 bases and 8 bases, there was a span of 14 bases. Germline values: CDR1 SQVTM, CDR2 ANQGSEA. This CDR3 is 12 amino acids long. CDR3 protein: CSVGSDTGGYTF. The CDR3 region has the DNA TGCAGCGTTGGGTCCGATACGGGGGGCTACACCTTC.

The chain joins TRBV7-7 to TRBJ2-1; TRBD2 agrees at 14 bases. This CDR3 has 17 amino acids. J gave up 4 bases and V 5 bases, and 7 bases lay outside the gene matches. Germline V gene lookup returns CDR1 SSHAT and CDR2 FNYEAQ (reference sequence). CDR3 in amino acids: CASSGRLAGGIYNEQFF. The CDR3 DNA reads TGTGCCAGCAGCGGCCGACTAGCGGGGGGGATATACAATGAGCAGTTCTTC.